The 11 T cell receptor beta chains presented below share a single source sample, sequenced in a study of blood T cell repertoires in COVID-19. Repertoires were generated with immunoSEQ multiplex PCR, while TCRdb's copy carries only in-frame clones and drops some. The sample yields 200,000 to 300,000 clones, around 83% seen once. The sample comprised peripheral blood. The receptors were sampled from a man aged 30-40 years who had recovered from COVID-19.

This sequence joins TRBV4-1 and TRBJ2-1; 7 bases are a match to TRBD1. V dropped 4 bases and J dropped 15; count of bases not matched to a gene: 12. This CDR3 comprises 13 residues. CDR1 is MGHRA, CDR2 YSYEKL, per germline. The CDR3 region is CASSLYTGAEGFF. The CDR3 DNA is TGCGCCAGCAGCCTTTATACAGGGGCCGAGGGGTTCTTC.

The chain joins TRBV2 to TRBJ2-1, with D unclear. Germline CDR1 is SNHLY and CDR2 is FYNNEI. CDR3 length: 12 residues. V was shortened by 5 bases and J by 8 bases, with 10 bases between the two germline ends. CDR3 DNA: TGTGCCAGCAGTCCGGCTAGAGATGAGCAGTTCTTC. It yields the protein CASSPARDEQFF.

CDR3 amino acids: CASSLSGGGLEAFF. The CDR3, as DNA: TGTGCCAGCAGCTTATCCGGGGGGGGCCTTGAAGCTTTCTTT. The chain carries TRBV7-9 and TRBJ1-1; a weak D match, TRBD1 (6 bases). V lost 2 bases and J lost 7, with 14 bases in between. CDR1 is SEHNR, CDR2 FQNEAQ, per germline (reference sequence). The CDR3 has 14 residues.

This chain uses TRBV9 with TRBJ2-1, with 9 nucleotides matching TRBD2. Trimming at V came to 2 bases and at J to 3 bases, leaving 6 bases not matched to a gene. The CDR3 covers 16 residues. Germline V gene data show CDR1 as SGDLS and CDR2 as YYNGEE. In DNA form, the CDR3 reads TGTGCCAGCAGCGTCTTTAGCGGGGGACTCTACAATGAGCAGTTCTTC. Its translation: CASSVFSGGLYNEQFF.

The gene calls are TRBV6-2 or TRBV6-3 and TRBJ1-6; 8 bases fit TRBD1. V dropped 2 bases and J dropped 10; count of bases not matched to a gene: 4. Per the germline V gene, CDR1 is MNHEY and CDR2 is SVGEGT. The CDR3 consists of 14 residues. CDR3 coding DNA: TGTGCCAGCAGTTACGACAGGGGAGGATCACCCCTCCACTTT. Protein: CASSYDRGGSPLHF.

Only one count was recorded for this clone. The genes are TRBV29-1 and TRBJ2-7; no definite D call. The CDR3 runs to 13 residues. Germline CDR1 and CDR2: SQVTM and ANQGSEA. V was pared by 4 bases and J by 2 bases, with 12 bases between. The CDR3 loop is CSVVHYTTYEQYF. CDR3 DNA: TGCAGCGTTGTACACTACACCACCTACGAGCAGTACTTC.

This clone has a handful of counts. The gene calls are TRBV19 and TRBJ1-4, with TRBD1 matching 7 bases. Germline-derived CDR1 and CDR2 are LNHDA and SQIVND (reference sequence). V lost 6 bases to trimming and J lost 0 bases; unmatched junction nucleotides: 4. The CDR3 length is 15 residues. In DNA, the CDR3 is TGTGCCAGTAGGACAGGGTTTGCAACTAATGAAAAACTGTTTTTT. Translating gives CASRTGFATNEKLFF.

The chain combines TRBV24-1 with TRBJ2-3; D remains ambiguous. From germline, CDR1 is KGHDR and CDR2 SFDVKD. The CDR3 length is 13 residues. Trimming took 4 bases from V and 0 from J, leaving 4 bases between them. The CDR3 spells CATSDVSTDTQYF. The CDR3 DNA sequence: TGTGCCACCAGTGACGTCAGCACAGATACGCAGTATTTT.

The V and J genes are TRBV12-3 or TRBV12-4 and TRBJ2-1; 12 nucleotides match TRBD2. The V and J ends lost 2 bases and 15 bases, in that order; junction bases with no gene match: 5. CDR3 size: 13 residues. The chain's CDR3 is CASSLKLAGGRFF. DNA for the CDR3: TGTGCCAGCAGTTTAAAACTAGCGGGGGGACGGTTCTTC.

CDR3 bases: TGTGCCAGCAGTGACTCTGGCGGGGGGGCCTGGGCAGATACGCAGTATTTT. It specifies CASSDSGGGAWADTQYF. The chain carries TRBV6-4 and TRBJ2-3; 9 nucleotides align to TRBD2. V gave up 0 bases and J gave up 4 bases; unmatched junction bases: 8. Germline V gene data show CDR1 as MRHNA and CDR2 as SNTAGT. The CDR3 covers 17 residues.

The chain combines TRBV6-5 with TRBJ1-5, with D perhaps matching TRBD1 (5 bases). The V gene's germline CDR1 is MNHEY and CDR2 SVGAGI. V lost 10 bases and J 3 bases, leaving 19 bases between the germline ends. CDR3 size: 15 residues. The CDR3 region has the DNA TGTGCCATCAAAATGGGTCAGGGACTCAATCAGCCCCAGCATTTT. Its translation is CAIKMGQGLNQPQHF.